These T cell receptor beta chains were read from a single sample in a study of STAT5B mutations in CD4+ large granular lymphocyte leukemia. This table comes from immunoSEQ multiplex PCR, and its TCRdb copy is limited to in-frame clones, with some not included. The table shows some 38,000 clones, with 75% to 85% occurring only once. The sample was CD4+ T cells from blood buffy coats. The receptor set was obtained from a human donor in good health. Each CDR3 is given with its conserved first and last residue. D genes are given only for firm matches. Not every row has a clone size; where given, it reads once, few, many or a size class.

v_call: TRBV4-3; d_call: NA; j_call: TRBJ2-3; clone_size: NA; cdr3_aa: CASSQALGVLADTQYF; cdr3_nt: TGCGCCAGCAGCCAAGCCTTGGGGGTTTTGGCAGATACGCAGTATTTT
v_call: TRBV7-3; d_call: NA; j_call: TRBJ2-6; clone_size: NA; cdr3_aa: CASSLSEGTGANVLTF; cdr3_nt: TGTGCCAGCAGCTTATCCGAGGGAACTGGGGCCAACGTCCTGACTTTC
v_call: TRBV7-9; d_call: NA; j_call: TRBJ2-1; clone_size: NA; cdr3_aa: CASSLGPLRGSYNEQFF; cdr3_nt: TGTGCCAGCAGCTTAGGGCCGCTAAGGGGCTCCTACAATGAGCAGTTCTTC
v_call: TRBV30; d_call: NA; j_call: TRBJ2-5; clone_size: NA; cdr3_aa: CAWTSGPQETQYF; cdr3_nt: TGTGCCTGGACGTCAGGTCCGCAAGAGACCCAGTACTTC
v_call: TRBV6-5; d_call: TRBD1; j_call: TRBJ2-5; clone_size: once; cdr3_aa: CASSYSMTGAGETQYF; cdr3_nt: TGTGCCAGCAGTTACTCGATGACAGGGGCAGGGGAGACCCAGTACTTC
v_call: TRBV27; d_call: NA; j_call: TRBJ1-5; clone_size: NA; cdr3_aa: CASSSALGGGNQPQHF; cdr3_nt: TGTGCCAGCAGCTCAGCCCTTGGTGGGGGCAATCAGCCCCAGCATTTT
v_call: TRBV28; d_call: TRBD1; j_call: TRBJ2-2; clone_size: NA; cdr3_aa: CASSTPGQGMDTGELFF; cdr3_nt: TGTGCCAGCAGTACGCCGGGACAGGGGATGGACACCGGGGAGCTGTTTTTT
v_call: TRBV5-6; d_call: NA; j_call: TRBJ2-7; clone_size: NA; cdr3_aa: CASSSTRDWRQSYEQYF; cdr3_nt: TGTGCCAGCAGCTCTACAAGGGACTGGCGGCAGTCCTACGAGCAGTACTTC
v_call: TRBV27; d_call: TRBD1; j_call: TRBJ1-2; clone_size: NA; cdr3_aa: CASSSYTGGAYGYTF; cdr3_nt: TGTGCCAGCAGTTCATACACAGGGGGCGCTTACGGCTACACCTTC
v_call: TRBV7-2; d_call: TRBD1; j_call: TRBJ2-7; clone_size: NA; cdr3_aa: CASSPGGTGSLRGVPYF; cdr3_nt: TGTGCCAGCAGCCCAGGGGGGACAGGGTCTCTCCGGGGGGTCCCGTACTTC